This entry is about one TCR beta chain. CDR3 length equals 18 residues. V was pared by 0 bases and J by 3 bases, with 8 bases of the junction left unmatched. CDR1 SGHTA and CDR2 FQGNSA come from the germline V gene. Method: immunoSEQ multiplex PCR; TCRdb's copy keeps in-frame clones and lacks some. The sample shows 100,000 to 130,000 clones, 70% to 90% of them seen only once. These data belong to a study of T cell responses to AZD1222 COVID-19 vaccine. This sample comprised peripheral blood, obtained 28 days after the second AZD1222 dose. This clonotype originated in an adult who received the AZD1222 COVID-19 vaccine. The chain employs TRBV7-2 and TRBJ1-2; 12 bases agree with TRBD1. CDR3 DNA sequence: TGTGCCAGCAGCTTAGCCTCTCGGGACAGGGGGCGCGACTATGGCTACACCTTC. This translates into CASSLASRDRGRDYGYTF.